This T cell receptor (beta chain) was obtained from a study of blood T cell repertoires in COVID-19. Overall study context: COVID-19 samples collected from the United States, Italy and Spain covered acute and convalescent phases. T cells, B-cell-depleted T cells, or PBMCs supplied cDNA or gDNA.

The CDR3 is made up of 12 amino acids. CDR1 is LNHDA, CDR2 SQIVND, per germline (reference sequence). V was trimmed by 6 bases and J by 9 bases, leaving 9 bases between them. In the source study's methods: Amplification from reference gene primers served as the basis for estimated nucleated cell counts. Only in-frame clones appear in the TCRdb table, and some are missing; sequencing was by immunoSEQ multiplex PCR. V and J calls and clone size are as listed in that table; D and trimming were resolved from the DNA. The data contain approximately 25,000 clones, around 86% of them seen just once; the ten biggest clones take up approximately 8%.

The source is a man aged 50 to 59 with active COVID-19. This chain connects TRBV19 to TRBJ1-6; D uncertain. Sequencing used peripheral blood. The CDR3 loop is CASSEGGSPLHF. CDR3 DNA sequence: TGTGCCAGTAGCGAAGGAGGTTCACCCCTCCACTTT.